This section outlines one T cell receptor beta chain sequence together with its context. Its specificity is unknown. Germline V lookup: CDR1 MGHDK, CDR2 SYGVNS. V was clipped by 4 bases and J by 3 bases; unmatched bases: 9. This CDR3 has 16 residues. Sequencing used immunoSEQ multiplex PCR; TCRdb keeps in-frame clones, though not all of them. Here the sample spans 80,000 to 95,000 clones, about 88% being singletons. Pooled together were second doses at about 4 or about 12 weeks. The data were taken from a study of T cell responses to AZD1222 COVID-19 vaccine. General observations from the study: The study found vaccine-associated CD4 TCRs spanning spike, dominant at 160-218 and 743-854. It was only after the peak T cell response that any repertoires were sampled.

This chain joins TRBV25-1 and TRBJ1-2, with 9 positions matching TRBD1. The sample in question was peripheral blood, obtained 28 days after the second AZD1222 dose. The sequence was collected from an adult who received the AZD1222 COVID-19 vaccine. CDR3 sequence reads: CASSGATGGADYGYTF. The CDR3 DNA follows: TGTGCCAGCAGTGGCGCTACAGGGGGCGCTGACTATGGCTACACCTTC.